The 6 T cell receptor beta chains below come from one sample, sequenced in a study of identical twins. MiXCR, run by TCRdb on the 5' RACE reads, gives a single entry per CDR3 protein. The table includes 200,000 to 250,000 distinct CDR3 sequences, roughly 13% detected once. In addition, the sample was reused for a study of yellow fever vaccine responses in identical twins.

Sequenced material: memory (CD45RO+) T cells sorted from blood. These receptors all come from a woman between 18 and 29 years old in good health.

This clonotype was seen a handful of times. V and J are TRBV6-5 and TRBJ2-7, with D possibly TRBD1 on 6 matching bases. There are 13 residues in the CDR3. Trimming stripped 2 bases from V and 7 bases from J, with 12 bases between. Germline assignment: CDR1 MNHEY and CDR2 SVGAGI. In nucleotides, the CDR3 is TGTGCCAGCAGTTACGTGGGGGCTCGGGAGCAGTACTTC. Protein: CASSYVGAREQYF.

This clonotype was counted only a few times. An end of the junction does not agree with germline; a read error may underlie this. V and J are TRBV2 and TRBJ2-1, with D possibly being TRBD1 (6 bases). The CDR3 sequence is 11 residues long. CDR1 is SNHLY and CDR2 is FYNNEI in the germline V gene. The CDR3 DNA is TGTGCCAGCAGTGGGGGGCCCGGGTCGTCCTTC. Translated, it gives CASSGGPGSSF.

This clonotype was detected only a few times. This chain links TRBV28 with TRBJ2-5; 11 bases fit TRBD2. The CDR3 sequence is 16 residues long. V shed 2 bases, J shed 5 bases, and the junction held 7 bases outside the gene matches. Germline CDR1 reads MDHEN; CDR2 reads SYDVKM. CDR3 protein: CASSLITSGSSETQYF. CDR3 in DNA: TGTGCCAGCAGTTTAATAACTAGCGGGAGCTCGGAGACCCAGTACTTC.

This rearrangement joins TRBV5-1 to TRBJ1-2; possibly TRBD1 for D (5 bases). CDR1 and CDR2 (germline): SGHRS, YFSETQ. The V and J ends lost 0 bases and 6 bases respectively, with 15 bases between them. CDR3 length: 15 amino acids. CDR3 sequence (DNA): TGCGCCAGCAGCTTGGCCGGTCAAGGAGGGGATGGCTACACCTTC. Translated: CASSLAGQGGDGYTF.

This clonotype was observed many times. The CDR3 coding sequence is TGCAGTGCTACGGACAGGGGGACGGACGAGCAGTACTTC. Translating gives CSATDRGTDEQYF. The chain employs TRBV20-1 and TRBJ2-7; TRBD1 agrees at 10 bases. CDR1 is DFQATT and CDR2 is SNEGSKA in the germline V gene (reference sequence). V shed 4 bases, J shed 5 bases, and the junction held 5 bases outside the gene matches. The CDR3 length is 13 residues.

In its sample, this clonotype ranks as medium-sized. The chain joins TRBV12-1 to TRBJ2-5; TRBD1 was called by the table and not checked on the DNA. TRBV12-1 is listed as a pseudogene. The CDR3 loop spans 14 amino acids. CDR3 nucleotides: TGTGCCAGCAGGCGCTCAACAGGGGAAGAGACCCAGTACTTC. Protein: CASRRSTGEETQYF.